This entry features one T cell receptor (beta chain) sequence. The data were taken from a study of blood T cell repertoires in COVID-19. Original data processing: Estimation of nucleated cell counts was performed using reference gene primer amplification. Method: immunoSEQ multiplex PCR; TCRdb's copy keeps in-frame clones and lacks some. The DNA gave D and trimming, while V, J and clone size come from that table. The table lists 200,000 to 250,000 clones, about 86% of them singletons. The CDR3 covers 14 residues. Deletions cut 2 bases from V and 6 bases from J, with 13 bases between. CDR1 is SGHRS, CDR2 YFSETQ, per germline.

The chain has TRBV5-1 and TRBJ2-3, with D tentatively TRBD1 (6 bases). The sequence was collected from a woman between 45 and 65 years old with acute or convalescent COVID-19. Sequencing input: peripheral blood. The CDR3 sequence: CASSLRQVGDTQYF. CDR3 sequence (DNA): TGCGCCAGCAGCTTAAGACAGGTCGGGGATACGCAGTATTTT.